The 27 T cell receptor beta chains presented below share a single source sample, sequenced in a study of blood T cell repertoires in COVID-19. Using immunoSEQ multiplex PCR, the repertoire was profiled, and TCRdb retains in-frame clones only, with some absent. The table has 170,000 or so clones, 80% to 90% seen once; the top ten hold roughly an eighth. The sequenced sample consisted of peripheral blood. The receptors here all came from a woman between 65 and 79 years old with COVID-19, enrolled during active disease.

The V call is TRBV9, the J call TRBJ1-6, with 8 bases aligning to TRBD1. Trimming removed 3 bases from V and 10 bases from J; junction bases left unmatched: 6. The CDR3 is 14 residues long. The V gene's germline CDR1 is SGDLS and CDR2 YYNGEE. This chain's CDR3 is CASSERQGRSPLHF. CDR3 sequence (DNA): TGTGCCAGCAGCGAGCGACAGGGGCGGTCACCCCTCCACTTT.

This chain uses TRBV12-3 or TRBV12-4 with TRBJ1-3; 7 bases agree with TRBD1. Trimming at V came to 9 bases and at J to 1 base, leaving 3 bases not matched to a gene. The CDR3 consists of 13 residues. The CDR3: CASKTGSGNTIYF. The CDR3 DNA follows: TGTGCCAGTAAGACAGGGTCTGGAAACACCATATATTTT.

The genes are TRBV4-1 and TRBJ1-1; the D gene is possibly TRBD1 (6 bases). This CDR3 comprises 13 residues. The germline gives CDR1 MGHRA, CDR2 YSYEKL. Trimming stripped 5 bases from V and 4 bases from J, with 11 bases between. CDR3 nucleotides: TGCGCCAGCAGCACCTCAGGGGTCACTGAAGCTTTCTTT. Protein sequence: CASSTSGVTEAFF.

The V call is TRBV7-9, the J call TRBJ1-4; D is possibly TRBD1 (6 bases). CDR3 size: 16 residues. Trimming took 4 bases from V and 8 from J, leaving 20 bases between them. The germline gives CDR1 SEHNR, CDR2 FQNEAQ (reference sequence). The CDR3 DNA sequence: TGTGCCAGCAGCTCCGCCGCGGCAGGGGTAGGGGAAAAACTGTTTTTT. This codes for CASSSAAAGVGEKLFF.

In this sample, this clone turned up once. At one end, the junction sequence differs from germline, possibly due to a read error. The chain recombines TRBV7-7 with TRBJ1-3; TRBD1 aligns across 10 bases. This CDR3 is 15 amino acids long. Germline CDR1 is SSHAT and CDR2 is FNYEAQ (reference sequence). CDR3 sequence: CASSPQPGQGNTIYF. CDR3 bases: TGTGCTAGCAGCCCGCAACCGGGACAGGGGAACACCATATATTTT.

CDR3 amino acids: CSVLTSGSSYEQYF. CDR3 in DNA: TGCAGCGTCCTGACTAGCGGGAGCTCCTACGAGCAGTACTTC. The chain links TRBV29-1 to TRBJ2-7, with 12 bases identical to TRBD2. V trimming: 6 bases; J trimming: 0 bases; junction bases outside the gene matches: 3. CDR1 is SQVTM and CDR2 is ANQGSEA in the germline V gene. The CDR3 runs 14 residues.

This chain links TRBV6-5 with TRBJ1-2; D is possibly TRBD1 (6 bases). CDR1 and CDR2 (germline): MNHEY, SVGAGI. Trimming left V 6 bases short and J 4 bases short, with 9 bases between. The CDR3 loop spans 12 amino acids. CDR3 protein: CASRDSVYGYTF. The CDR3 DNA reads as TGTGCCAGCAGGGACAGCGTCTATGGCTACACCTTC.

V is TRBV18 and J is TRBJ2-3, with D unresolved. The CDR3 runs to 15 residues. The germline CDR1 and CDR2 sequences are KGHSH and LQKENI. Trimming shortened V by 0 bases and J by 0 bases, and 7 bases separated the two germline ends. The CDR3 loop reads CASSPPSKSTDTQYF. Written as DNA, the CDR3 is TGTGCCAGCTCACCACCGAGCAAGAGCACAGATACGCAGTATTTT.

This clone has only a few counts. The CDR3 DNA reads as TGTGCCAGTAGTATACCAACCACAGGGTCAGATGGCTACACCTTC. It codes for CASSIPTTGSDGYTF. The chain combines TRBV19 with TRBJ1-2; TRBD1 might be the D (6 bases). The germline V and J ends were trimmed by 2 bases and 6 bases, with 16 bases remaining between them. Germline V gene data show CDR1 as LNHDA and CDR2 as SQIVND (reference sequence). There are 15 residues in the CDR3.

The chain combines TRBV27 with TRBJ2-7; D may be TRBD2 (5 bases). Germline CDR1 and CDR2: MNHEY and SMNVEV (reference sequence). The CDR3 is made up of 15 amino acids. V was cut by 0 bases and J by 1 base, with 10 bases left in between. CDR3 coding DNA: TGTGCCAGCAGTTTATCGTCCAGGAGGTCCTACGAGCAGTACTTC. Protein product: CASSLSSRRSYEQYF.

The chain carries TRBV7-2 and TRBJ2-1, with TRBD2 as a possible D gene (6 bases). Germline V gene lookup returns CDR1 SGHTA and CDR2 FQGNSA. CDR3 length: 14 residues. V was clipped by 1 base and J by 9 bases, with 13 bases between them. CDR3 DNA sequence: TGTGCCAGCAGCTTAGGGGGGGTCAACAGTGAGCAGTTCTTC. Residues: CASSLGGVNSEQFF.

The rearrangement uses TRBV7-9 and TRBJ1-1; 7 bases match TRBD1. There are 13 residues in the CDR3. CDR1 and CDR2 from the germline V gene are SEHNR and FQNEAQ (reference sequence). The J segment lost 10 bases and the V segment lost 3 bases, leaving 8 bases of the junction unmatched. CDR3 nucleotides: TGTGCCAGCAGCTTCGCGGCAGGGGGTGTAGCTTTCTTT. As protein: CASSFAAGGVAFF.

V usage is TRBV30 and J usage is TRBJ1-3; D is possibly TRBD1 (5 bases). From germline, CDR1 is GTSNPN and CDR2 SVGIG (reference sequence). CDR3 size: 13 residues. The V and J ends lost 4 bases and 4 bases respectively, with 11 bases between them. The CDR3 coding sequence is TGTGCCTGGATGGTCGGGGGGGGAAACACCATATATTTT. This encodes CAWMVGGGNTIYF.

This clone was observed once. The V gene is TRBV7-9, the J gene TRBJ1-6; TRBD1 agrees at 7 bases. V lost 4 bases, J lost 6 bases, and 3 bases stayed unmatched. Germline values: CDR1 SEHNR, CDR2 FQNEAQ (reference sequence). The CDR3 is 14 residues long. The CDR3 region has the DNA TGTGCCAGCAGCTCGGGACAGAGTAATTCACCCCTCCACTTT. This sequence encodes CASSSGQSNSPLHF.

This clone was counted a single time. This chain uses TRBV21-1 with TRBJ1-1; TRBD1 is the table's D call and was not checked against the DNA. TRBV21-1 corresponds to a pseudogene. The CDR3 is 15 amino acids. The CDR3 DNA is TGTGCCAGCAACCCAGGAACAAAACAGAACACTGAAGCTTTCTTT. This translates into CASNPGTKQNTEAFF.

This rearrangement joins TRBV28 to TRBJ2-7; 7 nucleotides match TRBD1. The ends lost 5 bases at V and 1 base at J; junction bases unmatched: 11. Germline V gene data show CDR1 as MDHEN and CDR2 as SYDVKM. This CDR3 is 16 amino acids long. The DNA for the CDR3 is TGTGCCAGCAGTCCCTCCAGGGGGAGTAGGTCCTACGAGCAGTACTTC. Amino acids: CASSPSRGSRSYEQYF.

V and J are TRBV7-3 and TRBJ2-3; D is possibly TRBD2 (7 bases). CDR3 length equals 17 residues. Between the trimmed V and J ends, which lost 0 bases and 0 bases, there was a span of 13 bases. Germline V lookup: CDR1 SGHTA, CDR2 FQGTGA. CDR3 region: CASSLTVSGTSTDTQYF. CDR3 nucleotide sequence: TGTGCCAGCAGCTTAACTGTAAGCGGGACAAGCACAGATACGCAGTATTTT.

J is TRBJ2-5 and V is TRBV14, with D uncertain. Germline CDR1 is SGHDN and CDR2 is FVKESK. Trimming pared 1 base from V and 6 bases from J, leaving 6 bases between. This CDR3 spans 12 amino acids. DNA of the CDR3: TGTGCCAGCAGCCAAGTCGCGAAGACCCAGTACTTC. Residues: CASSQVAKTQYF.

The J gene is TRBJ2-7, the V gene TRBV3-1 (or the pseudogene TRBV3-2), with TRBD2 identical over 8 bases. This CDR3 comprises 16 residues. Germline CDR1 is LGHDT and CDR2 is YNNKEL (reference sequence). Trimming at V came to 1 base and at J to 0 bases, leaving 5 bases not matched to a gene. As DNA, the CDR3 is TGTGCCAGCAGCCAAGGGGGACTAGTCGGCTCCTACGAGCAGTACTTC. Its protein is CASSQGGLVGSYEQYF.

This chain uses TRBV11-3 with TRBJ1-1; 8 positions agree with TRBD1. Germline V CDR1 and CDR2: SGHNT, YENEEA. There are 16 residues in the CDR3. V gave up 2 bases and J gave up 1 base; unmatched junction bases: 6. CDR3 protein: CASSLSSGGANTEAFF. The CDR3 DNA reads TGTGCCAGCAGCTTATCCTCAGGGGGCGCGAACACTGAAGCTTTCTTT. Full variable domain (rest looked up from reference TRBV11-3 and TRBJ1-1): EAGVVQSPRYKIIEKKQPVAFWCNPISGHNTLYWYLQNLGQGPELLIRYENEEAVDDSQLPKDRFSAERLKGVDSTLKIQPAELGDSAVYLCASSLSSGGANTEAFFGQGTRLTVV.

The V and J genes are TRBV19 and TRBJ1-6; no clear D. V was pared by 4 bases and J by 9 bases, with 16 bases between. Germline V gene sequence: CDR1 LNHDA, CDR2 SQIVND (reference sequence). The CDR3 runs 15 residues. The DNA of the CDR3 is TGTGCCAGTAGTAATTCCAAAGCCGAAACTTCACCCCTCCACTTT. It yields the protein CASSNSKAETSPLHF.

The chain recombines TRBV27 with TRBJ2-7; 10 nucleotides agree with TRBD2. Losses at the gene ends were 3 bases for V and 5 bases for J; bases not matched to a gene: 4. The CDR3 runs to 14 residues. CDR1 is MNHEY, CDR2 SMNVEV, per germline (reference sequence). CDR3 sequence (DNA): TGTGCCAGCAGTTTTACTAGCGGGACCAACGAGCAGTACTTC. This sequence encodes CASSFTSGTNEQYF.

J is TRBJ2-7 and V is TRBV5-1; 8 bases are shared with TRBD1. Losses at the gene ends were 8 bases for V and 2 bases for J; bases not matched to a gene: 9. The CDR3 consists of 14 residues. Per germline, CDR1 SGHRS and CDR2 YFSETQ. The CDR3, as DNA: TGCGCCAGTAAAGGACAGGGTGGACCCTACGAGCAGTACTTC. Amino acids: CASKGQGGPYEQYF.

The chain uses TRBV28 and TRBJ2-1; 11 bases fit TRBD1. Germline CDR1 is MDHEN and CDR2 is SYDVKM. The CDR3 sequence is 15 residues long. Unmatched junction bases numbered 3, after V lost 0 bases and J lost 8 bases. The CDR3 coding sequence is TGTGCCAGCAGTTTATGGGGACAGGGGGGACATGAGCAGTTCTTC. Protein: CASSLWGQGGHEQFF.

This chain links TRBV10-3 with TRBJ1-1, with 10 bases identical to TRBD1. Germline CDR1 and CDR2: ENHRY and SYGVKD. The ends lost 11 bases at V and 0 bases at J; junction bases unmatched: 12. CDR3 length: 16 amino acids. The CDR3 bases are TGTGCCGCTAGCCCAGGGACAGGGGTCATGAACACTGAAGCTTTCTTT. Translating it yields CAASPGTGVMNTEAFF.

The chain has TRBV27 and TRBJ1-1; D remains unclear. The CDR3 is 14 residues long. The germline V and J ends were trimmed by 2 bases and 0 bases, with 7 bases remaining between them. CDR1 and CDR2 from the germline V gene are MNHEY and SMNVEV (reference sequence). In DNA, the CDR3 is TGTGCCAGCAGTTTAAGGCGGCTGAACACTGAAGCTTTCTTT. This sequence encodes CASSLRRLNTEAFF.

This clone has only one observation. The chain links TRBV21-1 to TRBJ2-6; the tabulated D call, TRBD1, remains unverified against the DNA. TRBV21-1 is a pseudogene locus. The CDR3 runs to 18 residues. CDR3 DNA sequence: TGTGCCAGCAGCAAAGTTTGGGCTTGGCCCTCTGGGGCCAACGTCCTGACTTTC. This translates into CASSKVWAWPSGANVLTF.